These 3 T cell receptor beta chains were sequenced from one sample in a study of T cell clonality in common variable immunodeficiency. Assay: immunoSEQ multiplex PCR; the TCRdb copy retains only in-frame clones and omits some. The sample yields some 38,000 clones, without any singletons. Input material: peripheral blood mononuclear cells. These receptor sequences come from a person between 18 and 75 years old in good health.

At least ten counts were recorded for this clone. CDR3 residues: CASSVGGAGAYEQYF. CDR3 DNA, as far as it was read: TGTGCCAGCAGTGTGGGTGGAGCGGGAGCCTACGAG. The chain joins TRBV2 to TRBJ2-7; TRBD2 aligns across 8 bases. The read falls 3 residues short of the CDR3 end, and the missing part is taken from the germline J gene. After removal of 4 bases from V and 2 bases from J, the junction contained 7 bases not matched to a gene. The V gene's germline CDR1 is SNHLY and CDR2 FYNNEI. The CDR3 totals 15 residues.

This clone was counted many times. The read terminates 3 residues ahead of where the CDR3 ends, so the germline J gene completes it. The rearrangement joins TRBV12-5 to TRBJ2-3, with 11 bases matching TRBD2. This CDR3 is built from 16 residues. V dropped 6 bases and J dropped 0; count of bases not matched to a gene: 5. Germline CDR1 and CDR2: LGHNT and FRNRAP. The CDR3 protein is CASGTGTSGSTDTQYF. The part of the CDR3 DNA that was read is TGTGCTAGTGGGACTGGGACTAGCGGTAGCACAGATACG.

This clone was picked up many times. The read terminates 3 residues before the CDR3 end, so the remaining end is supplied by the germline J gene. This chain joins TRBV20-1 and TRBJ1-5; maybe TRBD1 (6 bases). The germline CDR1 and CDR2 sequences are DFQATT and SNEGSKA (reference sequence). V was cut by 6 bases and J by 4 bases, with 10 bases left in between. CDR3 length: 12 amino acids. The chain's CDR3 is CSARQENQPQHF. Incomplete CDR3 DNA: TGCAGTGCGCGACAGGAGAATCAGCCC.